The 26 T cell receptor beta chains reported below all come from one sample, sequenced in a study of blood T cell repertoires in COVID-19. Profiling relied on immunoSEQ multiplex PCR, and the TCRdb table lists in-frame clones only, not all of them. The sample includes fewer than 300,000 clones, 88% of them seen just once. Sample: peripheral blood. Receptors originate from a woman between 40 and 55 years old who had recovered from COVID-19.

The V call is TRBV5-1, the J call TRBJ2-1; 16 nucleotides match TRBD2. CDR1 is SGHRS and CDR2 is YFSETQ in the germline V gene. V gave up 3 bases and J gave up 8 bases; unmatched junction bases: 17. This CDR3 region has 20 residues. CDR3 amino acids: CASSSPTLGLAGGLKDEQFF. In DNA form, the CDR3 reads TGCGCCAGCAGCTCTCCAACCCTGGGACTAGCGGGAGGGCTTAAGGATGAGCAGTTCTTC.

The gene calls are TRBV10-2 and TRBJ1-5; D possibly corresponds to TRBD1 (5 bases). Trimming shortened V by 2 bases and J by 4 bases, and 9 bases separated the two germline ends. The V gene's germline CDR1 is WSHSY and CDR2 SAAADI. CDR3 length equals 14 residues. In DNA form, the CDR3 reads TGCGCCAGCAGTGAGGACAGACGGAATCAGCCCCAGCATTTT. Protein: CASSEDRRNQPQHF.

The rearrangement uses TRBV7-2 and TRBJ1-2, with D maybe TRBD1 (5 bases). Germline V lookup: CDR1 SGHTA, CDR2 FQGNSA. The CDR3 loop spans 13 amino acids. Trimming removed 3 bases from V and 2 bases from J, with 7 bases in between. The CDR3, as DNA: TGTGCCAGCAGCTTGCGGGGGAACTATGGCTACACCTTC. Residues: CASSLRGNYGYTF.

CDR3 sequence (DNA): TGCAGCGGCCAACAGGGGGACACCGGGGAGCTGTTTTTT. The encoded protein is CSGQQGDTGELFF. The chain employs TRBV29-1 and TRBJ2-2, with 8 positions matching TRBD1. J lost 3 bases, V lost 7 bases, and 4 bases had no gene match. This CDR3 is built from 13 residues. The germline V gene encodes CDR1 SQVTM and CDR2 ANQGSEA.

The DNA for the CDR3 is TGTGCCTGGAGTCCCTCGAGGGGGGAGACCCAGTACTTC. Its protein product is CAWSPSRGETQYF. V and J are TRBV30 and TRBJ2-5; D may be TRBD1 (6 bases). Germline-derived CDR1 and CDR2 are GTSNPN and SVGIG (reference sequence). CDR3 length equals 13 residues. V gave up 2 bases and J gave up 5 bases, with 12 bases separating them.

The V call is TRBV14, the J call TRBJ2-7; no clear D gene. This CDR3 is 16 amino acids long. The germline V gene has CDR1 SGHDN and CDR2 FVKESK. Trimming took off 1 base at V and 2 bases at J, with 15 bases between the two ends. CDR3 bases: TGTGCCAGCAGCCAAGGCCCCAGAATACCCCCCTACGAGCAGTACTTC. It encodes CASSQGPRIPPYEQYF.

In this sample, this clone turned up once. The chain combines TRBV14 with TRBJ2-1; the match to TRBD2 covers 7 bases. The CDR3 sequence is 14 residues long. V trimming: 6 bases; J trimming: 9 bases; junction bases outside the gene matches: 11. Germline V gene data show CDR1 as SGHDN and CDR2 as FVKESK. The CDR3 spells CASRPGGRMGEQFF. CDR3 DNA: TGTGCCAGCAGGCCCGGGGGGAGAATGGGTGAGCAGTTCTTC.

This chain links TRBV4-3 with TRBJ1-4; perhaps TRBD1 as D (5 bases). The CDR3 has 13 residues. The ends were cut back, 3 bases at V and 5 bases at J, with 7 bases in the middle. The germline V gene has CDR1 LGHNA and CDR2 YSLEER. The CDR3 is CASSQGQNEKLFF. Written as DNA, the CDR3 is TGCGCCAGCAGCCAGGGGCAAAATGAAAAACTGTTTTTT.

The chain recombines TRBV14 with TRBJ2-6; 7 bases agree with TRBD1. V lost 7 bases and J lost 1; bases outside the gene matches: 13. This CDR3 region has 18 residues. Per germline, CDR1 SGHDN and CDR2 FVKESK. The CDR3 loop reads CASKMRQGVPSGANVLTF. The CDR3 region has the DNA TGTGCCAGCAAAATGCGGCAGGGGGTCCCTTCTGGGGCCAACGTCCTGACTTTC.

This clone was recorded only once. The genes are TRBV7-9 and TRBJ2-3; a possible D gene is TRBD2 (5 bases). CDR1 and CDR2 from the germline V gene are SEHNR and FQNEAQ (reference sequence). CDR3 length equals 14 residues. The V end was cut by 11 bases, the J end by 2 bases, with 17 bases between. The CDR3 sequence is CAGHSGENTDTQYF. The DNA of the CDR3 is TGTGCCGGCCATTCCGGGGAGAACACAGATACGCAGTATTTT. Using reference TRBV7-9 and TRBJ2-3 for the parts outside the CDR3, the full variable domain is DTGVSQNPRHKITKRGQNVTFRCDPISEHNRLYWYRQTLGQGPEFLTYFQNEAQLEKSRLLSDRFSAERPKGSFSTLEIQRTEQGDSAMYLCAGHSGENTDTQYFGPGTRLTVL.

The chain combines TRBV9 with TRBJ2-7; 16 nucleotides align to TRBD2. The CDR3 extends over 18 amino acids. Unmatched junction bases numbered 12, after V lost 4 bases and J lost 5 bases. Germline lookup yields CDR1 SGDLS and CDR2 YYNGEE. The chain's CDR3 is CASSPRGTSGRAGNEQYF. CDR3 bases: TGTGCCAGCAGCCCTAGAGGGACTAGCGGGAGGGCCGGCAACGAGCAGTACTTC.

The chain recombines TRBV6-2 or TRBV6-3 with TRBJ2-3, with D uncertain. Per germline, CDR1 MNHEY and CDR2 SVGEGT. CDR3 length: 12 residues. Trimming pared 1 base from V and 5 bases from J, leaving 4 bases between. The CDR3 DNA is TGTGCCAGCAGTTACTTCCGAGATACGCAGTATTTT. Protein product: CASSYFRDTQYF.

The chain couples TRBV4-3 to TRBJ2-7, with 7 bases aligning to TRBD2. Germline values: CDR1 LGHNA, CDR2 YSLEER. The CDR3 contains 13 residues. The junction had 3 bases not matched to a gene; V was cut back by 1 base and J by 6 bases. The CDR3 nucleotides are TGCGCCAGCAGCCAAGGGGGGGGTGGCGAGCAGTACTTC. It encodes CASSQGGGGEQYF.

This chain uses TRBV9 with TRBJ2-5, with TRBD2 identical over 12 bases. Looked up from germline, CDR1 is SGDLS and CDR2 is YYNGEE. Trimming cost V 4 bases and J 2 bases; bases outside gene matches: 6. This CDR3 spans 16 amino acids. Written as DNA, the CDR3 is TGTGCCAGCAGCCCCGGGACTAGCGGGCCACAAGAGACCCAGTACTTC. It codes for CASSPGTSGPQETQYF.

The CDR3 DNA sequence: TGTGCCAGCAGCAATGGACAGCAGCAGTACTTC. This translates into CASSNGQQQYF. The chain has TRBV21-1 and TRBJ2-7; the D call TRBD1 from the table was never checked on the DNA. TRBV21-1 is a recognized pseudogene. The CDR3 runs 11 residues.

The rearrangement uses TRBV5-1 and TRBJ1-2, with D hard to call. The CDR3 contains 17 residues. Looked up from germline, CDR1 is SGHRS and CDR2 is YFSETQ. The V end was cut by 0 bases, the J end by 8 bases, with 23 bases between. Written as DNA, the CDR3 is TGCGCCAGCAGCTTGGGAAGGCGGGAGGGTTCTGGTCGCGGCTACACCTTC. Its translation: CASSLGRREGSGRGYTF.

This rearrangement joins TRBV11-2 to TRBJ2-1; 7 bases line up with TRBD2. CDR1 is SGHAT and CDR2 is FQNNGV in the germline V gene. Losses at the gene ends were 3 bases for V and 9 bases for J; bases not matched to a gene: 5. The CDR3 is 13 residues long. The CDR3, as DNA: TGTGCCAGCAGCTTGGCGGGGGTTCTTGAGCAGTTCTTC. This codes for CASSLAGVLEQFF.

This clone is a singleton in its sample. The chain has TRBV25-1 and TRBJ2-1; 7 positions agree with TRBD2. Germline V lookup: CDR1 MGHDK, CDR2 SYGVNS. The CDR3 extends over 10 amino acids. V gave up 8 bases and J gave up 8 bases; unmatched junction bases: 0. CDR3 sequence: CASGGDEQFF. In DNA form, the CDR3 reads TGTGCCAGCGGGGGGGATGAGCAGTTCTTC.

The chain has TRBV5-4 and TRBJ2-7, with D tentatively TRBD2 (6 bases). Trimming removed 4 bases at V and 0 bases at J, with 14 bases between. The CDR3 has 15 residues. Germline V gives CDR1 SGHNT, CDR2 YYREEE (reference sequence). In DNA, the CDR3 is TGTGCCAGCAGCGGCGGGACGCCCAGCTCCTACGAGCAGTACTTC. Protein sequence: CASSGGTPSSYEQYF.

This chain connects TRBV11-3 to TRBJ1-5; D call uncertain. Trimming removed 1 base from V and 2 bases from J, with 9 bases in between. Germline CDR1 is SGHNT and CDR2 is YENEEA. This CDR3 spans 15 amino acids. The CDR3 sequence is CASSLGPGGNQPQHF. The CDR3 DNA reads TGTGCCAGCAGCTTAGGGCCCGGGGGCAATCAGCCCCAGCATTTT.

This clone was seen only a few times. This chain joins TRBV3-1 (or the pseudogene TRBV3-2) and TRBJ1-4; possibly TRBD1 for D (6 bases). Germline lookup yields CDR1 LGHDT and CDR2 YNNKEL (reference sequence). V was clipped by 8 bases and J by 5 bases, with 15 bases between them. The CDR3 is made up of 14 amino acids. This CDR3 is CASRRGQTNEKLFF. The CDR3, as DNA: TGTGCCAGCCGTAGGGGACAAACGAATGAAAAACTGTTTTTT.

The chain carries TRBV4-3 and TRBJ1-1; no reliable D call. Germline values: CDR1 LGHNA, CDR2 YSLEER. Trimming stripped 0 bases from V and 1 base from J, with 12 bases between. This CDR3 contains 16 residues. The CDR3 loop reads CASSQDLGPTNTEAFF. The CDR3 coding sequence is TGCGCCAGCAGCCAAGATTTGGGCCCGACGAACACTGAAGCTTTCTTT.

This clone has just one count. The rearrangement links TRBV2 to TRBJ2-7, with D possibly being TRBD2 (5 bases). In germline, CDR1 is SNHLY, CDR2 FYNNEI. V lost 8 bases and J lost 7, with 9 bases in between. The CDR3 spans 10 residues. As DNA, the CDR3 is TGTGCCAGCCGCAAGCGGGAGCAGTACTTC. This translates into CASRKREQYF.

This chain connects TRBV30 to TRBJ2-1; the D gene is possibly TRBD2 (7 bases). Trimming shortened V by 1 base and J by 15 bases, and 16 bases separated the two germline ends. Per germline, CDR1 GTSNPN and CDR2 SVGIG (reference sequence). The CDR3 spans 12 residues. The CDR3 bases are TGTGCCTGGAGTGGGGTGGGGGGGCCCCGGTTCTTC. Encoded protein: CAWSGVGGPRFF.

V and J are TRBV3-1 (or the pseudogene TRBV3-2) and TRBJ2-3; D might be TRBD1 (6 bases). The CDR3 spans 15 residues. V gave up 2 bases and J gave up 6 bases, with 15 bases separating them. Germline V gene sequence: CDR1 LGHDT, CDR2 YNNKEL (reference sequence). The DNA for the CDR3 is TGTGCCAGCAGCCAACAAACGACAGGTGGGGATACGCAGTATTTT. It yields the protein CASSQQTTGGDTQYF.

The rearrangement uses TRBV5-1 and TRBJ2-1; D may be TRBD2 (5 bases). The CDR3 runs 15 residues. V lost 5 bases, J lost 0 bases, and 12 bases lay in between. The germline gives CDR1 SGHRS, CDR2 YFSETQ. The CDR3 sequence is CASSQDSTSYNEQFF. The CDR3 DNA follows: TGCGCCAGCAGTCAGGACTCTACCTCCTACAATGAGCAGTTCTTC.